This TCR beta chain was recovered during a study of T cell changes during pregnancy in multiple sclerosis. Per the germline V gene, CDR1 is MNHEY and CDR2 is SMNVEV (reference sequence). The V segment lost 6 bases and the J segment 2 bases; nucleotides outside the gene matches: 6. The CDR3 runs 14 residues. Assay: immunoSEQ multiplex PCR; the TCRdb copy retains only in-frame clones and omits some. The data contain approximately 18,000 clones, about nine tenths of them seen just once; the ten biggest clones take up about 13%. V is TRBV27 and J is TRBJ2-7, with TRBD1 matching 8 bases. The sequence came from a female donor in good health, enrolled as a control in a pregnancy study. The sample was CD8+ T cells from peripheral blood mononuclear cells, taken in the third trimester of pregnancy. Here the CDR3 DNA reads TGTGCCAGCAGCTCGGACAGGGACCCCTACGAGCAGTACTTC. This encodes CASSSDRDPYEQYF.